This T cell receptor beta chain was sequenced during a study of a mutant IDH1 vaccine in newly diagnosed glioma. The wider study: Earlier treatment was radiotherapy, temozolomide, or both, with most getting both. Study-wide results and limits: Pseudoprogression apparently lacked any relation to changes in top peripheral T cell clonotypes.

Produced via immunoSEQ multiplex PCR; TCRdb's table is partial and in-frame only. This repertoire shows tens of thousands of clones, roughly 85% found once; its top ten account for about 2.5%. The CDR3 runs 13 residues. CDR1 and CDR2 (germline): SGDLS, YYNGEE. V gave up 0 bases and J gave up 8 bases, with 9 bases separating them. Time point: baseline, week 1 (first vaccination visit). The treatment denotes: pre-vaccination baseline after standard-of-care therapy. Astrocytomas found in donors were new, WHO grade 3 or 4, IDH1-mutant and ATRX-lost. With respect to this clone: As yet, its antigen is unknown.

The sequence was collected from a man aged 35 to 55 with glioma. Sequencing was performed on PBMCs, taken from a glioma patient treated with radiotherapy, temozolomide or both. The chain links TRBV9 to TRBJ2-1, with D unclear. Written as DNA, the CDR3 is TGTGCCAGCAGCGTAGCTCACGTAGATGAGCAGTTCTTC. Encoded protein: CASSVAHVDEQFF. Combining the CDR3 with reference TRBV9 and TRBJ2-1 gives the whole variable domain DSGVTQTPKHLITATGQRVTLRCSPRSGDLSVYWYQQSLDQGLQFLIQYYNGEERAKGNILERFSAQQFPDLHSELNLSSLELGDSALYFCASSVAHVDEQFFGPGTRLTVL.